This T cell receptor (beta chain) was recovered during a study of PD-1 blockade in classical Hodgkin lymphoma. The overall study: Nivolumab was given intravenously to patients at 3 mg/kg every 2 weeks. Study-wide results and caveats: Patients with a complete response exhibited baseline diversity comparable to newly diagnosed patients. Reports indicated that newly diagnosed patients had lower baseline TCR diversity than healthy donors did.

The CDR3 is 15 amino acids. Germline V gene data show CDR1 as MNHEY and CDR2 as SVGAGI. V was cut by 3 bases and J by 3 bases, with 15 bases left in between. Remarks on this clone: Antigen: not known.

Relapse was seen in all patients after autologous stem cell transplantation, and brentuximab vedotin exposure was variable. Sequencing used immunoSEQ multiplex PCR; TCRdb keeps in-frame clones, though not all of them. The data show 20,000 to 25,000 clones, with about four fifths seen just once and around a fifth held by the top ten. The material was peripheral blood mononuclear cells (PBMCs), obtained before the second cycle of nivolumab. The chain joins TRBV6-5 to TRBJ2-7, with a tentative D call TRBD2 (5 bases). The sequence was collected from a human donor with classical Hodgkin lymphoma. The chain's CDR3 is CASSYSGITNYEQYF. The CDR3 region has the DNA TGTGCCAGCAGTTATTCGGGGATTACCAACTACGAGCAGTACTTC.